These 9 T cell receptor beta chains came from one sample sequenced in a study of T cell repertoires in ileal Crohn's disease. Time point given: neoterminal ileum biopsy at postoperative endoscopy, about 6 months after surgery. Assay used: immunoSEQ multiplex PCR; TCRdb lists only in-frame clones, some missing. Among around 2,000 clones listed, approximately 60% were seen once. The sequencing sample was made of ileal tissue. The receptor set was obtained from an adult with Crohn's disease.

This rearrangement joins TRBV6-5 to TRBJ1-2; 8 bases are a match to TRBD1. The CDR3 is 15 residues long. Unmatched junction bases numbered 9, after V lost 5 bases and J lost 4 bases. Per germline, CDR1 MNHEY and CDR2 SVGAGI. The CDR3: CASSPPTGAGYGYTF. The CDR3 bases are TGTGCCAGCAGTCCCCCGACAGGGGCTGGCTATGGCTACACCTTC.

The table lists this clone with a few counts. The rearrangement uses TRBV30 and TRBJ1-2; TRBD1 aligns across 7 bases. V was clipped by 2 bases and J by 7 bases; unmatched bases: 10. Germline-derived CDR1 and CDR2 are GTSNPN and SVGIG (reference sequence). This CDR3 region has 14 residues. CDR3 protein: CAWSFPGTVGGYTF. CDR3 in DNA: TGTGCCTGGAGTTTCCCCGGGACAGTTGGTGGCTACACCTTC. The whole variable domain, filled in from reference TRBV30 and TRBJ1-2, reads SQTIHQWPATLVQPVGSPLSLECTVEGTSNPNLYWYRQAAGRGLQLLFYSVGIGQISSEVPQNLSASRPQDRQFILSSKKLLLSDSGFYLCAWSFPGTVGGYTFGSGTRLTVV.

The J gene is TRBJ2-7, the V gene TRBV2, with D hard to call. The germline V and J ends were trimmed by 6 bases and 4 bases, with 7 bases remaining between them. The CDR3 has 11 residues. Germline-derived CDR1 and CDR2 are SNHLY and FYNNEI. CDR3 protein: CASSQLYEQYF. The CDR3 coding sequence is TGTGCCAGCAGCCAGTTATACGAGCAGTACTTC.

This clone was recorded a few times. CDR3 loop: CASSGTSAHQPQHF. The CDR3 DNA reads TGTGCCAGCAGCGGGACATCCGCTCATCAGCCCCAGCATTTT. The chain recombines TRBV2 with TRBJ1-5; TRBD1 is a possible D gene (6 bases). With 6 bases removed from V and 5 bases from J, the gap between germline ends came to 14 bases. The CDR3 sequence is 14 residues long. The germline CDR1 and CDR2 sequences are SNHLY and FYNNEI.

This chain connects TRBV7-2 to TRBJ1-6, with TRBD1 matching over 7 bases. The CDR3 is made up of 16 amino acids. Germline trimming cut 1 base from V and 10 bases from J; bases unmatched to any gene: 10. CDR1 and CDR2 from the germline V gene are SGHTA and FQGNSA. The CDR3, as DNA: TGTGCCAGCAGCTTAGGTGAGAGACAGGGAATCTCACCCCTCCACTTT. Residues: CASSLGERQGISPLHF.

The chain carries TRBV7-8 and TRBJ1-5; D possibly corresponds to TRBD1 (5 bases). Germline CDR1 SGHVS, CDR2 FQNEAQ. Deletions cut 3 bases from V and 1 base from J, with 13 bases between. The CDR3 totals 16 residues. The CDR3 nucleotides are TGTGCCAGCAGCTTCCGGGACTCCCGAAGCAATCAGCCCCAGCATTTT. This sequence encodes CASSFRDSRSNQPQHF.

The chain is built from TRBV29-1 and TRBJ2-1, with TRBD1 matching over 10 bases. The CDR3 runs to 13 residues. The germline CDR1 and CDR2 sequences are SQVTM and ANQGSEA. Germline trimming cut 8 bases from V and 10 bases from J; bases unmatched to any gene: 11. The chain's CDR3 is CSSPGQGIVEQFF. The CDR3 DNA reads TGCAGCTCACCGGGACAGGGGATCGTCGAGCAGTTCTTC.

The chain employs TRBV5-8 and TRBJ1-4; D uncertain. This CDR3 contains 16 residues. CDR1 and CDR2 (germline): SGHTS, YDEGEE. Trimming shortened V by 0 bases and J by 5 bases, and 14 bases separated the two germline ends. The CDR3 DNA reads as TGTGCCAGCAGCTTGGGGACTGGCCAGAGAAATGAAAAACTGTTTTTT. Protein product: CASSLGTGQRNEKLFF.

This clone is deemed large. The chain uses TRBV25-1 and TRBJ1-3; 7 bases match TRBD1. The germline gives CDR1 MGHDK, CDR2 SYGVNS. The ends lost 1 base at V and 11 bases at J; junction bases unmatched: 14. CDR3 length: 16 amino acids. Here the CDR3 reads CASSESHGRGLVAIYF. In DNA, the CDR3 is TGTGCCAGCAGTGAATCCCACGGCAGGGGGTTAGTGGCCATATATTTT.